The 28 T cell receptor beta chains given below trace back to one sample, sequenced in a study of T cell responses to AZD1222 COVID-19 vaccine. Clones were sequenced by immunoSEQ multiplex PCR, and TCRdb holds only the in-frame ones, with some missing. The sample comprises 90,000 to 120,000 clones, more than 70% of which are singletons, and about 6.6% rests with the top ten. The sequencing here drew on peripheral blood, taken on day 0 of AZD1222 vaccination. Every receptor here comes from an adult in good health.

The rearrangement links TRBV7-2 to TRBJ2-1; 8 bases are a match to TRBD2. Losses at the gene ends were 5 bases for V and 7 bases for J; bases not matched to a gene: 10. The CDR3 is made up of 15 amino acids. CDR1 is SGHTA and CDR2 is FQGNSA in the germline V gene. In nucleotides, the CDR3 is TGTGCCAGCAGCCCCGCCGGGACTAGTACGAATGAGCAGTTCTTC. As protein: CASSPAGTSTNEQFF.

The chain links TRBV4-2 to TRBJ2-1; 7 nucleotides agree with TRBD2. The V and J ends lost 1 base and 9 bases, in that order; junction bases with no gene match: 3. This CDR3 has 13 residues. The germline CDR1 and CDR2 sequences are LGHNA and YNFKEQ. This chain's CDR3 is CASSQAPSGEQFF. CDR3 in DNA: TGTGCCAGCAGCCAAGCCCCTAGCGGTGAGCAGTTCTTC.

This clone has a single count. The V gene is TRBV5-8, the J gene TRBJ2-5; 12 bases fit TRBD2. V shed 1 base and J 2 bases; nucleotides not matched to a gene: 6. The length of the CDR3 is 17 residues. CDR1 is SGHTS and CDR2 is YDEGEE in the germline V gene. The CDR3 nucleotides are TGTGCCAGCAGCTTGACACTAGCGGGAGGTGGGCAAGAGACCCAGTACTTC. As protein: CASSLTLAGGGQETQYF.

This clone came up once. The genes are TRBV18 and TRBJ1-5; TRBD1 is a possible D gene (5 bases). Looked up from germline, CDR1 is KGHSH and CDR2 is LQKENI. The CDR3 runs to 17 residues. V was clipped by 2 bases and J by 3 bases, with 17 bases between them. The CDR3 nucleotides read TGTGCCAGCTCACCAAAAGAGAGCGGCAGGGTCAATCAGCCCCAGCATTTT. It yields the protein CASSPKESGRVNQPQHF.

The gene calls are TRBV19 and TRBJ1-2; TRBD1 matches at 7 bases. In germline, CDR1 is LNHDA, CDR2 SQIVND (reference sequence). CDR3 length: 13 amino acids. V shed 3 bases, J shed 2 bases, and the junction held 0 bases outside the gene matches. DNA for the CDR3: TGTGCCAGTAGTATGACAGGGAACTATGGCTACACCTTC. Translating gives CASSMTGNYGYTF.

The V call is TRBV24-1, the J call TRBJ2-3; D tentatively fits TRBD1 or TRBD2 (6 bases each). The V and J ends lost 2 bases and 0 bases respectively, with 17 bases between them. The germline gives CDR1 KGHDR, CDR2 SFDVKD. This CDR3 has 18 amino acids. In nucleotides, the CDR3 is TGTGCCACCAGTGATTGGGGGGAACAGGGAAAAAGCACAGATACGCAGTATTTT. Amino acid sequence: CATSDWGEQGKSTDTQYF.

The chain joins TRBV27 to TRBJ2-7; TRBD1 matches 10 bases. Germline CDR1 reads MNHEY; CDR2 reads SMNVEV (reference sequence). V lost 5 bases, J lost 2 bases, and 6 bases stayed unmatched. The CDR3 is 15 amino acids. In nucleotides, the CDR3 is TGTGCCAGCAGTGCCAGGACAGGGGGTGCCTACGAGCAGTACTTC. It specifies CASSARTGGAYEQYF.

This clone was seen a handful of times. The chain carries TRBV4-3 and TRBJ2-1; 8 nucleotides align to TRBD2. The CDR3 runs 17 residues. In germline, CDR1 is LGHNA, CDR2 YSLEER. The J segment lost 1 base and the V segment lost 1 base, leaving 6 bases of the junction unmatched. The CDR3 is CASSQAGGGLSYNEQFF. The CDR3 DNA follows: TGCGCCAGCAGCCAAGCGGGGGGGGGCCTTTCCTACAATGAGCAGTTCTTC.

V is TRBV28 and J is TRBJ1-2; TRBD1 might be the D (6 bases). V was trimmed by 6 bases and J by 2 bases, leaving 16 bases between them. This CDR3 region has 15 residues. Germline assignment: CDR1 MDHEN and CDR2 SYDVKM. CDR3 sequence (DNA): TGTGCCAGCAGGGACGGACAGCTTACCAACTATGGCTACACCTTC. It codes for CASRDGQLTNYGYTF.

This sequence joins TRBV7-2 and TRBJ1-2; the D gene is possibly TRBD1 (6 bases). From germline, CDR1 is SGHTA and CDR2 FQGNSA. The CDR3 has 13 amino acids. Trimming pared 5 bases from V and 8 bases from J, leaving 15 bases between. The CDR3 region is CASSPQGGGGYTF. In nucleotides, the CDR3 is TGTGCCAGCAGCCCCCAAGGGGGAGGAGGCTACACCTTC.

This chain connects TRBV28 to TRBJ2-2; possible D gene TRBD2, 5 bases. The CDR3 sequence is 15 residues long. The V gene lost 5 bases and the J gene lost 5 bases, with 15 bases spanning the gap. The germline V gene has CDR1 MDHEN and CDR2 SYDVKM. CDR3 in amino acids: CASSPGGRSTGELFF. CDR3 DNA sequence: TGTGCCAGCAGTCCCGGAGGACGATCTACCGGGGAGCTGTTTTTT. The whole variable domain, remainder taken from reference TRBV28 and TRBJ2-2, is DVKVTQSSRYLVKRTGEKVFLECVQDMDHENMFWYRQDPGLGLRLIYFSYDVKMKEKGDIPEGYSVSREKKERFSLILESASTNQTSMYLCASSPGGRSTGELFFGEGSRLTVL.

The CDR3 coding sequence is TGTGCCAGCTCACCATCACATCAGTATGGCTACACCTTC. It specifies CASSPSHQYGYTF. The chain uses TRBV18 and TRBJ1-2; D remains unclear. Germline CDR1 reads KGHSH; CDR2 reads LQKENI. V gave up 2 bases and J gave up 5 bases, with 9 bases separating them. This CDR3 is built from 13 residues.

V usage is TRBV15 and J usage is TRBJ1-6; D unresolved. The germline V and J ends were trimmed by 1 base and 13 bases, with 8 bases remaining between them. The CDR3 covers 12 residues. The germline V gene encodes CDR1 LNHNV and CDR2 YYDKDF (reference sequence). CDR3 nucleotide sequence: TGTGCCACCAGCAGAGGGGGATACCCCCTCCACTTT. As protein: CATSRGGYPLHF.

J is TRBJ2-3 and V is TRBV29-1; TRBD2 agrees at 9 bases. The CDR3 runs 15 residues. The germline V gene has CDR1 SQVTM and CDR2 ANQGSEA. V lost 6 bases, J lost 3 bases, and 10 bases stayed unmatched. The CDR3 nucleotides read TGCAGCGTCGAGGGGGGTAGCGGGAGTACAGATACGCAGTATTTT. Protein: CSVEGGSGSTDTQYF.

The J gene is TRBJ2-7, the V gene TRBV5-1; TRBD1 aligns across 10 bases. This CDR3 comprises 15 residues. In germline, CDR1 is SGHRS, CDR2 YFSETQ. V shed 4 bases and J 4 bases; nucleotides not matched to a gene: 8. CDR3 nucleotide sequence: TGCGCCAGCAGCGCGCCGGGACAGGGGTTTTACGAGCAGTACTTC. This gives the protein CASSAPGQGFYEQYF.

The rearrangement joins TRBV7-6 to TRBJ2-7; D gene unclear. The germline gives CDR1 SGHVS, CDR2 FNYEAQ. The CDR3 covers 11 residues. V was shortened by 2 bases and J by 3 bases, with 2 bases between the two germline ends. CDR3 DNA sequence: TGTGCCAGCAGCTTAAACTACGAGCAGTACTTC. Translated: CASSLNYEQYF. The entire variable domain, with the rest obtained from reference TRBV7-6 and TRBJ2-7, is as follows: GAGVSQSPRYKVTKRGQDVALRCDPISGHVSLYWYRQALGQGPEFLTYFNYEAQQDKSGLPNDRFSAERPEGSISTLTIQRTEQRDSAMYRCASSLNYEQYFGPGTRLTVT.

The CDR3 DNA reads as TGTGCCAGCAGCGCCCTTCTAGCGGGAGGCGTGTACAATGAGCAGTTCTTC. Protein: CASSALLAGGVYNEQFF. The V gene is TRBV9, the J gene TRBJ2-1; TRBD2 matches 11 bases. The junction had 9 bases not matched to a gene; V was cut back by 3 bases and J by 4 bases. CDR1 and CDR2 from the germline V gene are SGDLS and YYNGEE. This CDR3 is 17 amino acids long.

V and J are TRBV6-5 and TRBJ2-1; D ambiguous. CDR1 is MNHEY, CDR2 SVGAGI, per germline. V lost 8 bases and J 9 bases, leaving 17 bases between the germline ends. The CDR3 is 13 amino acids. CDR3 residues: CASRQEAWGEQFF. The CDR3 DNA sequence: TGTGCCAGCCGGCAAGAGGCGTGGGGTGAGCAGTTCTTC.

This clone showed up just once. The rearrangement links TRBV7-8 to TRBJ1-5; D remains unclear. Trimming took off 0 bases at V and 7 bases at J, with 10 bases between the two ends. The germline V gene encodes CDR1 SGHVS and CDR2 FQNEAQ. The CDR3 sequence is 14 residues long. The CDR3 bases are TGTGCCAGCAGCTTAGCGGCGAGTGGGCAGCCCCAGCATTTT. It is translated as CASSLAASGQPQHF.

V is TRBV5-1 and J is TRBJ2-7, with D tentatively TRBD1 (5 bases). V lost 3 bases to trimming and J lost 2 bases, with 9 bases between them. This CDR3 is 13 amino acids long. Germline CDR1 and CDR2: SGHRS and YFSETQ. The CDR3: CASSSGHAYEQYF. CDR3 bases: TGCGCCAGCAGCTCCGGACACGCCTACGAGCAGTACTTC.

This rearrangement joins TRBV11-2 to TRBJ2-1; D is uncertain. Germline assignment: CDR1 SGHAT and CDR2 FQNNGV. CDR3 length equals 13 residues. Trimming removed 0 bases at V and 10 bases at J, with 10 bases between. The CDR3 here is CASSLDQTFEQFF. In DNA form, the CDR3 reads TGTGCCAGCAGCTTAGATCAGACATTCGAGCAGTTCTTC.

The CDR3 here is CASSSPTGDGYTF. CDR3 DNA sequence: TGTGCCAGCAGTTCACCGACAGGTGATGGCTACACCTTC. The V gene is TRBV6-5, the J gene TRBJ1-2; D is possibly TRBD1 (6 bases). The germline gives CDR1 MNHEY, CDR2 SVGAGI. The V end was cut by 4 bases, the J end by 6 bases, with 12 bases between. The CDR3 runs to 13 residues.

This chain joins TRBV10-3 and TRBJ1-3; a weak D match, TRBD1 (5 bases). CDR3 length: 14 residues. Looked up from germline, CDR1 is ENHRY and CDR2 is SYGVKD. Trimming took 7 bases from V and 4 from J, leaving 14 bases between them. The DNA for the CDR3 is TGTGCCATCAACCCAGGGAGTTCGGGAAACACCATATATTTT. Translating gives CAINPGSSGNTIYF.

The chain joins TRBV11-2 to TRBJ1-1, with D hard to call. Germline CDR1 SGHAT, CDR2 FQNNGV. V was clipped by 1 base and J by 3 bases, with 9 bases between them. This CDR3 has 14 amino acids. The CDR3 is CASSLATGYTEAFF. DNA for the CDR3: TGTGCCAGCAGCTTAGCTACGGGATACACTGAAGCTTTCTTT.

The chain employs TRBV30 and TRBJ2-1; TRBD2 aligns across 12 bases. J lost 7 bases, V lost 7 bases, and 8 bases had no gene match. The CDR3 extends over 14 amino acids. CDR1 is GTSNPN and CDR2 is SVGIG in the germline V gene (reference sequence). CDR3 nucleotides: TGTGCCTCTATGACTAGCGGGAGCTGGAATGAGCAGTTCTTC. As protein: CASMTSGSWNEQFF. Combining the CDR3 with reference TRBV30 and TRBJ2-1 gives the whole variable domain SQTIHQWPATLVQPVGSPLSLECTVEGTSNPNLYWYRQAAGRGLQLLFYSVGIGQISSEVPQNLSASRPQDRQFILSSKKLLLSDSGFYLCASMTSGSWNEQFFGPGTRLTVL.

The CDR3 region is CASSLGSKNTEAFF. The CDR3 nucleotides read TGTGCCAGCAGCTTGGGCAGCAAGAACACTGAAGCTTTCTTT. V and J are TRBV7-2 and TRBJ1-1, with D hard to call. Trimming removed 3 bases at V and 1 base at J, with 9 bases between. CDR1 SGHTA and CDR2 FQGNSA come from the germline V gene. This CDR3 is 14 amino acids long.

Only one count was recorded for this clone. The chain combines TRBV24-1 with TRBJ1-2; 7 positions match TRBD1. CDR3 length: 16 residues. V was pared by 1 base and J by 5 bases, with 9 bases of the junction left unmatched. Germline-derived CDR1 and CDR2 are KGHDR and SFDVKD. The CDR3 DNA reads as TGTGCCACCAGTGATTTAGGAGGGGGCAGTCATTATGGCTACACCTTC. Translating gives CATSDLGGGSHYGYTF.

The CDR3 region is CSARGGETQYF. The CDR3 nucleotides are TGCAGTGCTAGAGGGGGCGAGACCCAGTACTTC. This chain joins TRBV20-1 and TRBJ2-5; a weak D match, TRBD1 (5 bases). There are 11 residues in the CDR3. Germline loops: CDR1 DFQATT, CDR2 SNEGSKA (reference sequence). V gave up 1 base and J gave up 5 bases, with 5 bases separating them.